This TCR beta chain comes out of a study of T cell changes during pregnancy in multiple sclerosis. Only in-frame clones appear in the TCRdb table, and some are missing; sequencing was by immunoSEQ multiplex PCR. The data hold about 65,000 clones, with approximately 92% observed a single time. Germline-derived CDR1 and CDR2 are PRHDT and FYEKMQ (reference sequence). The V and J ends lost 5 bases and 2 bases respectively, with 19 bases between them. The CDR3 loop spans 16 amino acids. The receptor comes from a female donor in good health, enrolled as a control in a pregnancy study. The chain employs TRBV13 and TRBJ2-7; maybe TRBD1 (6 bases). The input for sequencing was CD8+ T cells from peripheral blood mononuclear cells, taken in the third trimester of pregnancy. The CDR3 nucleotides are TGTGCCAGCAGCACCAACACAGGGTTGTTTCCCTACGAGCAGTACTTC. Translation: CASSTNTGLFPYEQYF. Combining the CDR3 with reference TRBV13 and TRBJ2-7 gives the whole variable domain AAGVIQSPRHLIKEKRETATLKCYPIPRHDTVYWYQQGPGQDPQFLISFYEKMQSDKGSIPDRFSAQQFSDYHSELNMSSLELGDSALYFCASSTNTGLFPYEQYFGPGTRLTVT.